This T cell receptor beta chain was identified during a study of PD-L1 blockade in urothelial cancer. Study summary: Typically, measured as a median, blood samples had approximately 130,000 T cells.

This CDR3 comprises 15 residues. The germline V gene encodes CDR1 SGHRS and CDR2 YFSETQ. V lost 4 bases and J lost 6; bases outside the gene matches: 12. A word on this clone: The antigen remains unidentified.

Assay used: immunoSEQ multiplex PCR; TCRdb lists only in-frame clones, some missing. This table has 90,000 or so clones, around 91% appearing once. Regarding the study as a whole: A below-median TCR clonality in blood before treatment predicted better survival. Tumor-linked clones in blood grew more by 3 weeks in durable-benefit patients.

Time point described: pretreatment peripheral blood. The study enrolled patients with locally advanced or metastatic urothelial carcinoma. This TCR was sampled from a man between 60 and 75 years old with urothelial cancer. V and J are TRBV5-1 and TRBJ1-1; 7 bases agree with TRBD1. The sample consisted of PBMCs, taken around atezolizumab (anti-PD-L1) treatment. The DNA for the CDR3 is TGCGCCAGCAGCAGAAAGGACAGGATGTGGCCTGAAGCTTTCTTT. Residues: CASSRKDRMWPEAFF. The full variable domain, rest sourced from reference TRBV5-1 and TRBJ1-1, is KAGVTQTPRYLIKTRGQQVTLSCSPISGHRSVSWYQQTPGQGLQFLFEYFSETQRNKGNFPGRFSGRQFSNSRSEMNVSTLELGDSALYLCASSRKDRMWPEAFFGQGTRLTVV.